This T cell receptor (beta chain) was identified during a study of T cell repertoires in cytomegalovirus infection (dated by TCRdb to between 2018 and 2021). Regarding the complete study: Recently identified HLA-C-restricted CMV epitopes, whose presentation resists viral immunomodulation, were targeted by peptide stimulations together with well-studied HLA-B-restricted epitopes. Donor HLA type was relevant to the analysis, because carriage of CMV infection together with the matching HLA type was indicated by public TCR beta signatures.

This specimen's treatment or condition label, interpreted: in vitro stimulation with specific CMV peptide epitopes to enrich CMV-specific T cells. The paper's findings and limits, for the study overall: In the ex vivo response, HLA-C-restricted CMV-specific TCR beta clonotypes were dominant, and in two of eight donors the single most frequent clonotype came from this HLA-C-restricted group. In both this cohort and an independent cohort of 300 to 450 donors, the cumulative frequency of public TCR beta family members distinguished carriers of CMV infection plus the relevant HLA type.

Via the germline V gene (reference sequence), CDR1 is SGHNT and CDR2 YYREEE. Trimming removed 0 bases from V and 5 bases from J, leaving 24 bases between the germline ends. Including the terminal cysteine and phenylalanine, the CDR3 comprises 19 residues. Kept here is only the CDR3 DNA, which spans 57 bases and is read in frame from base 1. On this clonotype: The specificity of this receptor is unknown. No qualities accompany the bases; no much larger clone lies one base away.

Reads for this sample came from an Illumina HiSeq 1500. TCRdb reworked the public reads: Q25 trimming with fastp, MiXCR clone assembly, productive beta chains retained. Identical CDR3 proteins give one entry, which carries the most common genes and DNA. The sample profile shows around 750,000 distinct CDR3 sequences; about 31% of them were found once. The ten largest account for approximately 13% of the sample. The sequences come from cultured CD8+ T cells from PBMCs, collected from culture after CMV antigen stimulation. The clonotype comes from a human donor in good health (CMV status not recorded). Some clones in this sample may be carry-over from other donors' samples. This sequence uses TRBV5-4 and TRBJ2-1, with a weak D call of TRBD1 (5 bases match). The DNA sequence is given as TGTGCCAGCAGCTTGGGGGTTGGTGGGGCGCGGATCGATGACAATGAGCAGTTCTTC. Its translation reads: CASSLGVGGARIDDNEQFF.